What follows is one T cell receptor beta chain and its context. Its antigen is unidentified. This sample is drawn from a study of T-cell memory formation after mild COVID-19. V lost 4 bases and J 1 base, leaving 11 bases between the germline ends. The germline V gene encodes CDR1 SGHNT and CDR2 YYREEE (reference sequence). The CDR3 extends over 15 amino acids. It was 5'RACE with constant-segment primers that produced the TCR alpha and TCR beta cDNA libraries, which carried sample barcodes and UMIs. TCRdb processed the 5' RACE reads anew with MiXCR; each CDR3 protein has one entry. The data show approximately 400,000 distinct CDR3 sequences, with about 24% seen just once and around 8.8% held by the top ten. Findings of the study overall: CD4/CD8 balance held among clones contracting day 15 to 85, and later expanders leaned CD4+.

This TCR derives from an adult woman who had mild COVID-19 (a few samples of this study predate the infection). Cell type and time point are not known. Sequencing input: PBMCs or a T cell subset sorted from them (not recorded which). The J gene is TRBJ2-2, the V gene TRBV5-4; D gene uncertain. CDR3 sequence: CASSHPDKNTGELFF. The DNA for the CDR3 is TGTGCCAGCAGCCATCCAGACAAGAACACCGGGGAGCTGTTTTTT.